The rows below give T cell receptor beta chains drawn from one sample of a study of control samples from healthy donors and cancer patients. Using immunoSEQ multiplex PCR, the repertoire was profiled, and TCRdb retains in-frame clones only, with some absent. There are fewer than 200,000 clones in the sample; over 85% occur only once, and 1.4% lies in the top ten. Sample: blood. The receptors stem from a man younger than 45 in good health. The CDR3 runs from the conserved cysteine through the conserved F or W. A D gene is named only where the DNA matches it firmly. Clone sizes are given selectively: once, few, many, or a class where the clone is expanded.

>TRBV6-2/TRBV6-3|TRBJ2-7|NA|NA
TGTGCCAGCAGTTCCCTCTCCTACGAGCAGTACTTC
CASSSLSYEQYF
>TRBV5-1|TRBJ2-3|NA|NA
TGCGCCAGCAGCTTGGGGACAGCCTCGGATACGCAGTATTTT
CASSLGTASDTQYF
>TRBV5-1|TRBJ2-7|TRBD2|NA
TGCGCCAGCAGCTTGGGAGGGAGGGCCTTCGACGAGCAGTACTTC
CASSLGGRAFDEQYF
>TRBV27|TRBJ2-7|NA|NA
TGTGCCAGCAGTCCGGACGGACTGCAATACCAGCAGTACTTC
CASSPDGLQYQQYF
>TRBV30|TRBJ1-4|NA|few
TGTGCCTGGAGTGTAAGTGAAAAACTGTTTTTT
CAWSVSEKLFF
>TRBV6-1|TRBJ2-2|NA|NA
TGTGCCAGCAGTGAAAGGGGGGATAGGGGGCTGTTTTTT
CASSERGDRGLFF
>TRBV2|TRBJ2-1|NA|NA
TGTGCCAGCAGTCCGGGACCCAGTGTCCATGAGCAGTTCTTC
CASSPGPSVHEQFF
>TRBV7-9|TRBJ1-1|NA|NA
TGTGCCAGCAGCAAGCCACAGGACACTGAAGCTTTCTTT
CASSKPQDTEAFF
>TRBV19|TRBJ2-5|NA|NA
TGTGCCAGTAGTATCCGGGACCTGCCAGGAGAGACCCAGTACTTC
CASSIRDLPGETQYF
>TRBV5-6|TRBJ1-2|NA|NA
TGTGCCAGCAGCTTGGGGAGTGGCTACACCTTC
CASSLGSGYTF
>TRBV7-2|TRBJ2-7|NA|NA
TGTGCCAGCAGCTTAGGGGAATCATCGTACGAGCAGTACTTC
CASSLGESSYEQYF
>TRBV5-1|TRBJ2-1|TRBD2|NA
TGCGCCAGCAGCGGGGGGACTAGGAATGAGCAGTTCTTC
CASSGGTRNEQFF
>TRBV5-1|TRBJ2-1|NA|NA
TGCGCCAGCAGCCCCCGGGACTCGTCGAATAATGAGCAGTTCTTC
CASSPRDSSNNEQFF